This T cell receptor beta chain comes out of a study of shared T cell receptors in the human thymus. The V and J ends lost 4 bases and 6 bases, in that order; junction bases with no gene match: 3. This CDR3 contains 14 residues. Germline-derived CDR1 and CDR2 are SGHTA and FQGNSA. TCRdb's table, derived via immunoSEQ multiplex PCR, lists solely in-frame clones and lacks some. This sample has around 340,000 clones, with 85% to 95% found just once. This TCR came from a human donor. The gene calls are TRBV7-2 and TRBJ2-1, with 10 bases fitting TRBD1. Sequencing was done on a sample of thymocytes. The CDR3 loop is CASSYRDRGNEQFF. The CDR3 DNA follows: TGTGCCAGCAGCTACCGGGACAGGGGCAATGAGCAGTTCTTC.